Following are 21 T cell receptor beta chains from one sample sequenced in a study of T cells in tuberculosis. Sequencing was performed with immunoSEQ multiplex PCR; in TCRdb, only in-frame clones are kept and a portion is missing. Seen here are roughly 92,000 clones, approximately 91% observed once, and the top ten hold 1.9%. After thawing and overnight rest, PBMC were stained with GMM-loaded CD1B tetramer, viability dye and anti-CD3 for sorting. The lipid loaded on the CD1B tetramers was C32 glucose monomycolate from Rhodococcus equi. The sequenced sample was CD1b-GMM tetramer-negative cells sorted from PBMCs. The receptors shown here come from an adult woman with latent tuberculosis.

The chain couples TRBV9 to TRBJ2-1; possible D gene TRBD1, 6 bases. V lost 4 bases and J 4 bases, leaving 15 bases between the germline ends. Germline V lookup: CDR1 SGDLS, CDR2 YYNGEE. CDR3 length equals 15 residues. CDR3 nucleotides: TGTGCCAGCAGCCCGGGACACAGACTTTACAATGAGCAGTTCTTC. Translation gives CASSPGHRLYNEQFF.

The chain carries TRBV5-6 and TRBJ2-3; 9 bases line up with TRBD2. CDR3 size: 17 residues. V was pared by 2 bases and J by 2 bases, with 9 bases of the junction left unmatched. CDR1 SGHDT and CDR2 YYEEEE come from the germline V gene. The CDR3 DNA reads as TGTGCCAGCAGCTTCCTAACCAGCGGGGGGTCCACAGATACGCAGTATTTT. Translating it yields CASSFLTSGGSTDTQYF. Complete variable domain (other parts from reference TRBV5-6 and TRBJ2-3): DAGVTQSPTHLIKTRGQQVTLRCSPKSGHDTVSWYQQALGQGPQFIFQYYEEEERQRGNFPDRFSGHQFPNYSSELNVNALLLGDSALYLCASSFLTSGGSTDTQYFGPGTRLTVL.

J is TRBJ2-5 and V is TRBV7-2, with D possibly TRBD2 on 7 matching bases. From germline, CDR1 is SGHTA and CDR2 FQGNSA. The CDR3 has 15 residues. The V gene lost 6 bases and the J gene lost 2 bases, with 16 bases spanning the gap. CDR3 nucleotide sequence: TGTGCCAGCAGGAAGGTGGGGGGGGCGCAAGAGACCCAGTACTTC. Translating gives CASRKVGGAQETQYF. The whole variable domain, remainder taken from reference TRBV7-2 and TRBJ2-5, is GAGVSQSPSNKVTEKGKDVELRCDPISGHTALYWYRQSLGQGLEFLIYFQGNSAPDKSGLPSDRFSAERTGGSVSTLTIQRTQQEDSAVYLCASRKVGGAQETQYFGPGTRLLVL.

The rearrangement uses TRBV18 and TRBJ1-3; D is uncertain. Looked up from germline, CDR1 is KGHSH and CDR2 is LQKENI. The CDR3 has 17 amino acids. Between the trimmed V and J ends, which lost 3 bases and 0 bases, there was a span of 15 bases. CDR3 in amino acids: CASSPLVRGNSGNTIYF. The CDR3 DNA follows: TGTGCCAGCTCACCGTTGGTACGCGGCAACTCTGGAAACACCATATATTTT.

This sequence joins TRBV6-1 and TRBJ1-6; tentatively, D is TRBD1 (6 bases). V lost 5 bases and J lost 6, with 8 bases in between. From germline, CDR1 is MNHNS and CDR2 SASEGT. This CDR3 region has 13 residues. CDR3 residues: CASSPDSNSPLHF. CDR3 nucleotides: TGTGCCAGCAGTCCGGACAGTAATTCACCCCTCCACTTT.

This clone was observed once. The chain employs TRBV30 and TRBJ2-1, with 13 nucleotides matching TRBD2. Germline CDR1 reads GTSNPN; CDR2 reads SVGIG (reference sequence). This CDR3 has 14 residues. Trimming removed 1 base from V and 7 bases from J; junction bases left unmatched: 1. In DNA form, the CDR3 reads TGTGCCTGGAGTGGACTAGCGGGGGGTAATGAGCAGTTCTTC. Residues: CAWSGLAGGNEQFF. The variable domain in full, completed from reference TRBV30 and TRBJ2-1, reads SQTIHQWPATLVQPVGSPLSLECTVEGTSNPNLYWYRQAAGRGLQLLFYSVGIGQISSEVPQNLSASRPQDRQFILSSKKLLLSDSGFYLCAWSGLAGGNEQFFGPGTRLTVL.

V is TRBV11-2 and J is TRBJ2-3; D might be TRBD1 (6 bases). CDR3 length equals 16 residues. V was pared by 3 bases and J by 0 bases, with 13 bases between. Per the germline V gene, CDR1 is SGHAT and CDR2 is FQNNGV. CDR3 loop: CASSFAGEISTDTQYF. The CDR3 DNA is TGTGCCAGCAGCTTCGCAGGGGAAATCAGCACAGATACGCAGTATTTT.

This chain uses TRBV5-6 with TRBJ2-7; the D gene is possibly TRBD1 (5 bases). Germline V gives CDR1 SGHDT, CDR2 YYEEEE. The CDR3 covers 15 residues. V was clipped by 1 base and J by 1 base, with 12 bases between them. The CDR3 here is CASSLRQMISYEQYF. The DNA of the CDR3 is TGTGCCAGCAGCTTGCGACAGATGATTTCCTACGAGCAGTACTTC. Full variable domain (outside the CDR3, taken from reference TRBV5-6 and TRBJ2-7): DAGVTQSPTHLIKTRGQQVTLRCSPKSGHDTVSWYQQALGQGPQFIFQYYEEEERQRGNFPDRFSGHQFPNYSSELNVNALLLGDSALYLCASSLRQMISYEQYFGPGTRLTVT.

The rearrangement joins TRBV7-8 to TRBJ1-2, with 8 bases aligning to TRBD1. J gave up 6 bases and V 1 base, and 4 bases lay outside the gene matches. This CDR3 is 14 amino acids long. The V gene's germline CDR1 is SGHVS and CDR2 FQNEAQ. Here the CDR3 reads CASSLDRTGHGYTF. Here the CDR3 DNA reads TGTGCCAGCAGCTTAGATAGGACAGGGCATGGCTACACCTTC.

This clone was detected a few times. V gene TRBV7-2 combines with J gene TRBJ2-2, with D hard to call. CDR3 length equals 12 residues. Germline V gene data show CDR1 as SGHTA and CDR2 as FQGNSA. V was pared by 5 bases and J by 2 bases, with 3 bases between. The DNA for the CDR3 is TGTGCCAGCAGCCATAACACCGGGGAGCTGTTTTTT. This gives the protein CASSHNTGELFF.

This sequence joins TRBV5-6 and TRBJ1-1; 8 bases map to TRBD1. The trim removed 1 base at V and 4 bases at J, leaving 6 bases unmatched. The CDR3 totals 15 residues. Germline-derived CDR1 and CDR2 are SGHDT and YYEEEE. The CDR3 region has the DNA TGTGCCAGCAGCTTGTTTGGACAGGGTATCACTGAAGCTTTCTTT. It codes for CASSLFGQGITEAFF.

The chain couples TRBV25-1 to TRBJ2-1; 8 positions agree with TRBD1. This CDR3 is built from 13 residues. Germline trimming cut 5 bases from V and 11 bases from J; bases unmatched to any gene: 8. Per germline, CDR1 MGHDK and CDR2 SYGVNS. The CDR3 DNA follows: TGTGCCAGCAGTCCCCCGGACAGGGCTAAGCAGTTCTTC. Translation: CASSPPDRAKQFF.

The chain employs TRBV5-6 and TRBJ1-1; D remains ambiguous. V shed 2 bases and J shed 3 bases, with 8 bases lying between them. The CDR3 runs to 13 residues. Germline V gene lookup returns CDR1 SGHDT and CDR2 YYEEEE. CDR3 sequence: CASSFLSYTEAFF. CDR3 nucleotides: TGTGCCAGCAGCTTTTTGTCTTACACTGAAGCTTTCTTT.

The rearrangement uses TRBV6-5 and TRBJ1-5; 7 positions agree with TRBD1. With 6 bases clipped from V and 0 bases from J, the junction kept 5 bases outside the gene matches. The CDR3 consists of 15 residues. Per the germline V gene, CDR1 is MNHEY and CDR2 is SVGAGI. CDR3 nucleotide sequence: TGTGCCAGCAGCCGACAGGGATATAGCAATCAGCCCCAGCATTTT. Residues: CASSRQGYSNQPQHF.

This chain links TRBV6-1 with TRBJ2-3; 9 bases are a match to TRBD1. This CDR3 has 15 residues. Per germline, CDR1 MNHNS and CDR2 SASEGT. J gave up 5 bases and V 6 bases, and 9 bases lay outside the gene matches. This CDR3 is CASRRDRAKRDTQYF. CDR3 coding DNA: TGTGCCAGCAGAAGGGACAGGGCGAAAAGAGATACGCAGTATTTT.

V is TRBV9 and J is TRBJ2-2; the D gene is possibly TRBD2 (6 bases). The germline V gene encodes CDR1 SGDLS and CDR2 YYNGEE. Trimming removed 1 base at V and 2 bases at J, with 15 bases between. The CDR3 is 17 residues long. CDR3 DNA sequence: TGTGCCAGCAGCGTATTGAGTGGACTAACCAACACCGGGGAGCTGTTTTTT. Protein product: CASSVLSGLTNTGELFF.

The rearrangement links TRBV11-3 to TRBJ2-2; 7 bases align to TRBD1. In germline, CDR1 is SGHNT, CDR2 YENEEA. The CDR3 runs 14 residues. V was clipped by 3 bases and J by 3 bases; unmatched bases: 1. Here the CDR3 reads CASSFGTDTGELFF. CDR3 bases: TGTGCCAGCAGCTTCGGGACAGACACCGGGGAGCTGTTTTTT.

V usage is TRBV9 and J usage is TRBJ2-3; the match to TRBD2 covers 10 bases. The V gene's germline CDR1 is SGDLS and CDR2 YYNGEE. This CDR3 region has 15 residues. V gave up 3 bases and J gave up 5 bases; unmatched junction bases: 6. The CDR3, as DNA: TGTGCCAGCAGCGCCGGGACTAGCGCAAAAGATACGCAGTATTTT. It yields the protein CASSAGTSAKDTQYF.

The chain has TRBV5-6 and TRBJ2-2; TRBD2 aligns across 10 bases. V trimming: 2 bases; J trimming: 2 bases; junction bases outside the gene matches: 6. This CDR3 is built from 17 residues. Germline values: CDR1 SGHDT, CDR2 YYEEEE. The CDR3 nucleotides read TGTGCCAGCAGCTTCTCTAGCGGGGGCACCAACACCGGGGAGCTGTTTTTT. It yields the protein CASSFSSGGTNTGELFF.

This clone has just one count. The chain employs TRBV7-8 and TRBJ2-5, with D unclear. This CDR3 region has 16 residues. Trimming pared 6 bases from V and 2 bases from J, leaving 19 bases between. Germline CDR1 is SGHVS and CDR2 is FQNEAQ. In DNA, the CDR3 is TGTGCCAGCAGACCCCCCATGAGGCTGACTCAAGAGACCCAGTACTTC. It yields the protein CASRPPMRLTQETQYF. The entire variable domain, with the rest obtained from reference TRBV7-8 and TRBJ2-5, is as follows: GAGVSQSPRYKVAKRGQDVALRCDPISGHVSLFWYQQALGQGPEFLTYFQNEAQLDKSGLPSDRFFAERPEGSVSTLKIQRTQQEDSAVYLCASRPPMRLTQETQYFGPGTRLLVL.

The V and J genes are TRBV19 and TRBJ2-3, with a weak D call TRBD2 (6 bases). Germline V gene lookup returns CDR1 LNHDA and CDR2 SQIVND (reference sequence). Deletions cut 7 bases from V and 4 bases from J, with 12 bases between. The length of the CDR3 is 13 residues. CDR3 region: CASNGWRADTQYF. The CDR3 DNA sequence: TGTGCCAGTAACGGGTGGAGGGCAGATACGCAGTATTTT.